The 5 T cell receptor beta chains below come from one sample, sequenced in a study of shared clonotypes between healthy human individuals. The naive CD8 subset, CD45RO-negative cells positively selected for CCR7, excluded terminally differentiated effector memory CD45RA+ cells. Measured with immunoSEQ multiplex PCR; TCRdb has only the in-frame clones, and not every one. The table includes 1.5 million to 2.5 million clones, approximately 95% detected once. Sequences were obtained from naive CD8+ T cells sorted from blood. The receptors stem from a young man in good health.

In the case of this clone: Other DNA sequences from this sample encode an identical CDR3 as well. This chain links TRBV5-1 with TRBJ1-1, with TRBD1 matching 8 bases. Germline trimming cut 3 bases from V and 5 bases from J; bases unmatched to any gene: 0. Germline values: CDR1 SGHRS, CDR2 YFSETQ. The CDR3 length is 12 residues. The CDR3 DNA sequence: TGCGCCAGCAGCTGGACAGGGACTGAAGCTTTCTTT. This sequence encodes CASSWTGTEAFF.

The chain combines TRBV28 with TRBJ1-1; 9 bases are shared with TRBD1. The CDR3 extends over 16 amino acids. Germline CDR1 is MDHEN and CDR2 is SYDVKM. Unmatched junction bases numbered 8, after V lost 5 bases and J lost 1 base. The CDR3 sequence: CASSGQGIWENTEAFF. For the CDR3, the DNA is TGTGCCAGCAGTGGACAGGGGATCTGGGAGAACACTGAAGCTTTCTTT. The whole variable domain, filled in from reference TRBV28 and TRBJ1-1, reads DVKVTQSSRYLVKRTGEKVFLECVQDMDHENMFWYRQDPGLGLRLIYFSYDVKMKEKGDIPEGYSVSREKKERFSLILESASTNQTSMYLCASSGQGIWENTEAFFGQGTRLTVV.

The chain employs TRBV9 and TRBJ1-1; perhaps TRBD1 as D (5 bases). Germline V gene data show CDR1 as SGDLS and CDR2 as YYNGEE. The CDR3 sequence is 14 residues long. V was cut by 4 bases and J by 7 bases, with 17 bases left in between. DNA of the CDR3: TGTGCCAGCAGCCCAGGGCCCCCCGCGAGTGAAGCTTTCTTT. Its protein product is CASSPGPPASEAFF.

This chain connects TRBV2 to TRBJ2-3; 9 bases are shared with TRBD1. Trimming took 6 bases from V and 4 from J; bases not matched to a gene: 5. Per germline, CDR1 SNHLY and CDR2 FYNNEI. The CDR3 loop spans 14 amino acids. The chain's CDR3 is CASRGQGESDTQYF. CDR3 sequence (DNA): TGTGCCAGCAGGGGACAGGGAGAGTCAGATACGCAGTATTTT.

The V and J genes are TRBV19 and TRBJ2-2, with D perhaps matching TRBD1 (5 bases). Germline CDR1 is LNHDA and CDR2 is SQIVND (reference sequence). With 7 bases removed from V and 7 bases from J, the gap between germline ends came to 19 bases. The CDR3 contains 15 residues. CDR3 coding DNA: TGTGCCAGTATTTGGCAGGGTAGCTTCGGCGGGGAGCTGTTTTTT. Residues: CASIWQGSFGGELFF.